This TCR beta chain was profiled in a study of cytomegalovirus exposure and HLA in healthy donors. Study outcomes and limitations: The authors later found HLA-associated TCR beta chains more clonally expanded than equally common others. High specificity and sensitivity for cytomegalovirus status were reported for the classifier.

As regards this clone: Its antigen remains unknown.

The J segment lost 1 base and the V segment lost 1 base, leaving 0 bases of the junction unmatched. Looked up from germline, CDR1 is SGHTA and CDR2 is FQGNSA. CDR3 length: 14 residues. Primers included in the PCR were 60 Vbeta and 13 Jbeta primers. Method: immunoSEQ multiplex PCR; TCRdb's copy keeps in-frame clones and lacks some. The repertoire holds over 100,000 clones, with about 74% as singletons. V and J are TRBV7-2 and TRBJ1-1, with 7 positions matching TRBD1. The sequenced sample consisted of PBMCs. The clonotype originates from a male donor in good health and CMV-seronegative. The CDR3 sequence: CASSLDRGNTEAFF. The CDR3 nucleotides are TGTGCCAGCAGCTTAGACAGGGGGAACACTGAAGCTTTCTTT.